This T cell receptor (beta chain) stems from a study of blood T cell repertoires in COVID-19. Study in general: Italy, Spain and the United States were the sources of the convalescent and acute COVID-19 samples. The cDNA or gDNA used as material had been derived from T cells, B-cell-depleted T cells, or PBMCs.

Followed over time, Seattle patients had been enrolled while infection was active. Germline V gene data show CDR1 as LNHDA and CDR2 as SQIVND (reference sequence). CDR3 length: 14 amino acids. The trim removed 4 bases at V and 2 bases at J, leaving 1 base unmatched. Original processing methods: Nucleated cell counts were estimated from reference gene primer amplification. Profiling relied on immunoSEQ multiplex PCR, and the TCRdb table lists in-frame clones only, not all of them. V and J calls and clone size follow that table, whereas D and trimming were derived from the DNA. The table records approximately 330,000 clones, roughly 87% of them present only once.

The chain has TRBV19 and TRBJ1-1; 10 bases agree with TRBD1. The sequenced sample was peripheral blood. The TCR comes from a man aged 25 to 40 with COVID-19, enrolled during active disease. CDR3 DNA: TGTGCCAGTAGTAGGACAGGGGGAAACACTGAAGCTTTCTTT. Translation gives CASSRTGGNTEAFF.